This record covers a single T cell receptor beta chain. This clone was seen a few times. The specificity of this receptor is unknown. It has no much larger one-base neighbor in the sample; base qualities were not kept. The data stem from a study of shared clonotypes between healthy human individuals (dated by TCRdb to the early 2020s). About the study as a whole: Two women and a few men aged 18 to 49 years were included in the cohort. The study deeply sequenced blood TCR repertoires of about five healthy adults to estimate repertoire size and the extent of clonotype sharing between individuals. Different laboratories and diverse techniques were used to prepare libraries and sequence TCR repertoires, to increase sequencing depth and limit assay-specific biases. Per donor, leukapheresis produced somewhere between about 0.85 and 10 billion PBMCs. The study at large found these results: Only blood was sampled, and tissue TCR repertoires likely differ from those in blood. Because the study included a small number of donors, the genetic and exposure-history diversity represented was limited. Pairwise subsampling indicated that sequencing depth was expected to affect the degree of clonotype sharing among donors.

TCR CDR3 regions were amplified from genomic DNA by multiplex PCR using the deep immunoSEQ assay. Genomic DNA extracted from each cell subset was distributed evenly over all wells of several immunoSEQ 96-well plates, and each plate served as one replicate. Each replicate PCR for unsorted PBMC received approximately 0.3 ug genomic DNA, equal to 30,000 to 35,000 T cell genomes. Unsorted PBMC genomic DNA was sequenced across ten immunoSEQ deep assay plates. The purified libraries were quantified using a Qubit 3.0 fluorometer, sized with a Bioanalyzer 2100, and then quantified again using the KAPA Library Quantification kit. Each immunoSEQ 96-well plate was sequenced on its own single-read 150-cycle Illumina NextSeq 550 flow cell. On the authors' methods: Because the immunoSEQ output held only junctional sequences and lacked quality scores, the filtering could not match the filtering applied to full-length reads. To assign V/J genes and CDR3, sequences were annotated against IMGT germline references using PyIR, a Python wrapper for IgBLAST v1.9. Reads were filtered out if the reads had weak V/J assignments (E-value above 1e-6), no CDR3, stop codons, out-of-frame junctions, or ambiguous translated residues. V3J clonotypes were defined as sequences sharing an identical inferred V gene, J gene, and CDR3 amino acid sequence. The percentage overlap between two repertoires was calculated by dividing the number of shared unique clonotypes by the size of the smaller repertoire. RTK rarefaction, the Chao1 estimator, and Recon v2.1 estimates of unobserved clonotypes were used to assess repertoire richness. This immuneACCESS table, as held by TCRdb, lists in-frame sequences with V and J called but not all clones. Of the missing ones, under half trace to an unresolved V gene in checked studies; the others have no known cause. That table furnishes V, J and clone size, whereas the DNA furnished D and trimming. The sample data list hundreds of thousands of clones, and about 80% of these were observed just once. Clones ranked in the top ten supply more than 10% of the sample.

Donors were healthy HIV-negative adults with no recently reported acute infections or vaccinations. Every donor was a Caucasian adult residing in Nashville, Tennessee, USA. For unsorted samples, some 90 million PBMCs were counted and genomic DNA was extracted with the QIAamp DNA Blood Mini kit. Blood was obtained by leukapheresis, after which PBMCs were separated by Ficoll-Histopaque density gradient centrifugation and cryopreserved in liquid nitrogen vapor phase. The V end gives up 7 bases and the J end 1 base, leaving 9 bases in the junction not matched to a gene. The CDR3 goes from the cysteine to the phenylalanine over 16 residues. Only the CDR3 part of the read is kept: 48 bases, read in frame from the first base. CDR1 is given as MDHEN and CDR2 as SYDVKM, both from the germline V gene.

The rearrangement combines TRBV28 with TRBJ2-7; 11 bases in the middle match TRBD1. Sequencing input: PBMCs. The clonotype was recovered from a woman in her thirties or forties in good health. Some clones in this sample may be carry-over from other donors' samples. At the DNA level, the sequence is TGTGCCAGCAATGATGGGGACAGGGGGAATTCCTACGAGCAGTACTTC. This sequence encodes CASNDGDRGNSYEQYF.